The 9 T cell receptor beta chains presented below share a single source sample, sequenced in a study of identical twins. From the 5' RACE reads, TCRdb called clonotypes with MiXCR, one entry per CDR3 protein. This table has approximately 500,000 distinct CDR3 sequences, approximately 25% appearing once. This same sample was also taken into another study, of T cells expressing NK-cell markers.

Sequenced material: CD4+ T cells sorted from blood. The source of these receptors is a woman aged 18-35 years in good health.

The chain is built from TRBV7-2 and TRBJ2-1, with 11 bases aligning to TRBD2. J lost 10 bases, V lost 1 base, and 3 bases had no gene match. The CDR3 sequence is 14 residues long. Germline loops: CDR1 SGHTA, CDR2 FQGNSA. For the CDR3, the DNA is TGTGCCAGCAGCTTAGGAGGGACTAGCGGAGAGCAGTTCTTC. It translates to CASSLGGTSGEQFF.

This clonotype has a handful of counts. The rearrangement links TRBV5-1 to TRBJ1-2; perhaps TRBD1 as D (6 bases). Germline V gene sequence: CDR1 SGHRS, CDR2 YFSETQ. The CDR3 length is 13 residues. V was trimmed by 1 base and J by 6 bases, leaving 10 bases between them. CDR3 nucleotide sequence: TGCGCCAGCAGCTTGTGGACAGACGATGGCTACACCTTC. This codes for CASSLWTDDGYTF.

DNA of the CDR3: TGTGCCAGCAGTCACGACAGGGCCAATGAGCAGTTCTTC. Translation gives CASSHDRANEQFF. The chain uses TRBV7-9 and TRBJ2-1; TRBD1 matches at 7 bases. The CDR3 length is 13 residues. The germline V gene encodes CDR1 SEHNR and CDR2 FQNEAQ (reference sequence). Trimming removed 6 bases from V and 6 bases from J; junction bases left unmatched: 5.

This clonotype occurred a few times. The V gene is TRBV27, the J gene TRBJ1-2; D is unclear. Germline lookup yields CDR1 MNHEY and CDR2 SMNVEV (reference sequence). Trimming removed 3 bases at V and 7 bases at J, with 12 bases between. There are 13 residues in the CDR3. CDR3 nucleotides: TGTGCCAGCAGTTTCGAGGGCTCCCTTGGCTACACCTTC. Translated, it gives CASSFEGSLGYTF.

The chain recombines TRBV7-6 with TRBJ2-7, with D maybe TRBD1 (5 bases). Germline V lookup: CDR1 SGHVS, CDR2 FNYEAQ. Trimming removed 5 bases at V and 5 bases at J, with 19 bases between. The CDR3 extends over 15 amino acids. CDR3 loop: CASSPQGPISHEQYF. The CDR3 region has the DNA TGTGCCAGCAGCCCGCAGGGTCCGATTTCCCACGAGCAGTACTTC.

V and J are TRBV20-1 and TRBJ2-1, with TRBD2 identical over 13 bases. The J segment lost 14 bases and the V segment lost 5 bases, leaving 6 bases of the junction unmatched. Germline V gene lookup returns CDR1 DFQATT and CDR2 SNEGSKA (reference sequence). The CDR3 sequence is 12 residues long. CDR3 protein: CSAPTSGRLEFF. The CDR3 DNA reads as TGCAGTGCTCCGACTAGCGGGAGGTTGGAGTTCTTC.

The chain links TRBV11-3 to TRBJ2-7; D possibly corresponds to TRBD2 (6 bases). The length of the CDR3 is 14 residues. Germline loops: CDR1 SGHNT, CDR2 YENEEA. Trimming left V 4 bases short and J 2 bases short, with 12 bases between. CDR3 sequence (DNA): TGTGCCAGCAGCTCTTCAGCGGGTCCCTACGAGCAGTACTTC. Encoded protein: CASSSSAGPYEQYF.

This clonotype was picked up many times. V and J are TRBV5-1 and TRBJ2-7; D might be TRBD2 (6 bases). V lost 0 bases and J lost 2, with 12 bases in between. CDR1 and CDR2 from the germline V gene are SGHRS and YFSETQ. The CDR3 totals 15 residues. Here the CDR3 DNA reads TGCGCCAGCAGCTTGGTAAGCGGGCCTACCTACGAGCAGTACTTC. This translates into CASSLVSGPTYEQYF.

This chain connects TRBV6-1 to TRBJ2-3, with D perhaps matching TRBD1 or TRBD2 (6 bases each). V lost 7 bases to trimming and J lost 1 base, with 15 bases between them. The CDR3 extends over 15 amino acids. The germline CDR1 and CDR2 sequences are MNHNS and SASEGT. The CDR3 loop reads CASIQRGVRTDTQYF. CDR3 DNA sequence: TGTGCCAGCATCCAAAGGGGGGTACGCACAGATACGCAGTATTTT.